This TCR beta chain was profiled in a study of blood T cell repertoires in COVID-19. Study overall: The origin of the acute and convalescent COVID-19 samples was the United States, Italy and Spain. From T cells, B-cell-depleted T cells, or PBMCs came the material, which was cDNA or gDNA.

Original processing notes: It was from reference gene primer amplification that nucleated cell counts were estimated. Profiling relied on immunoSEQ multiplex PCR, and the TCRdb table lists in-frame clones only, not all of them. For V, J and clone size, that table is used; D and trimming come from the DNA. Of about 140,000 clones detected, about 88% appear once; the ten largest clones hold 5% to 6%. V was cut by 5 bases and J by 8 bases, with 24 bases left in between. This CDR3 region has 16 residues. The germline V gene has CDR1 SGHTA and CDR2 FQGNSA. The sequencing sample was made of peripheral blood. This clonotype originated in a human donor in a cohort sampled during active COVID-19. The chain couples TRBV7-2 to TRBJ1-1; D not resolved. This chain's CDR3 is CASSLTMLRIPLEAFF. The CDR3 DNA follows: TGTGCCAGCAGCCTTACCATGCTCAGAATACCGTTGGAAGCTTTCTTT.